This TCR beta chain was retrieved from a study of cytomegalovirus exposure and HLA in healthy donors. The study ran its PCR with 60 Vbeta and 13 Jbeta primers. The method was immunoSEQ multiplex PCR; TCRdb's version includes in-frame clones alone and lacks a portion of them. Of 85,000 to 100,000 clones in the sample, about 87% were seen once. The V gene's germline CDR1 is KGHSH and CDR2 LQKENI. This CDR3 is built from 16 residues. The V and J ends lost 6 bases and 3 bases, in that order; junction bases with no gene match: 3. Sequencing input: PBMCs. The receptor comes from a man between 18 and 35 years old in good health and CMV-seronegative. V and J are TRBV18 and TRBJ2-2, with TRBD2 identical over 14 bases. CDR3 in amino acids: CASSGTSGRYTGELFF. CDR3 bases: TGTGCCAGCTCCGGGACTAGCGGGAGATACACCGGGGAGCTGTTTTTT.